This TCR beta chain was identified in a study of human T cells and chemical hapten exposure (dated by TCRdb to the early 2020s). Looking at the study overall: For sensitization, 2% DPC in acetone was applied to a roughly 2 cm by roughly 2 cm area of upper inner arm skin. Patients additionally received weekly therapeutic DPC doses to the scalp throughout the roughly 25-week study period. Patch tests used Finn chambers with 0.01% DPC on the upper back, scored after 6 days by International Contact Dermatitis Research Group standards. Most of the patients in the cohort were female, and the cohort covered alopecia areata with under or over 50% scalp involvement, alopecia totalis and alopecia universalis. Libraries were pooled for sequencing, and variation in per-sample TCR yields was attributed mainly to small differences in library volumes within the pool. In alopecia patients, the study followed how the peripheral blood TCR repertoire changed in vivo over primary and secondary sensitization to diphenylcyclopropenone (DPC), a hapten. Blood samples were taken from patients before sensitization (week 0) and then at 2, 6 and about 24 weeks after DPC sensitization. Some 29 alopecia patients gave blood for TCR sequencing at one to four time points (pre-sensitization, 2, 6 and 24 weeks).

The CDR3 holds 14 amino acids from the cysteine to the phenylalanine. The CDR3 DNA has 42 bases and is translated from base 1. Relative to germline, V is 4 bases shorter and J is 6 bases shorter, with 16 bases between their ends. The germline V gene provides CDR1 SQVTM and CDR2 ANQGSEA. Libraries were prepared through RACE. The run used a NextSeq 500. Library preparation attached unique molecular identifiers to individual cDNA molecules for quantitative, reproducible TCR counting. Each blood RNA sample was used to sequence both TCR alpha and TCR beta chains. On the authors' methods: A median of around 96,000 TCRs per sample was observed, with a range of about 23,224 to 700,000. The Decombinator software suite was used to annotate the V, J and CDR3 of the TCR reads. For PS versus PT1 abundance plots, all samples were subsampled to the same number of TCRs (28,000). TCRs were defined as expanded if absent before sensitization and observed at least eight times at the 2-week time point. The public reads were reanalyzed by TCRdb: fastp trimming at Q25, MiXCR alignment, in-frame beta chains only. Rows merge per CDR3 protein into single entries with the most common DNA and genes. The V and J calls were determined by TCRdb, not by the authors. Within this sample are some 200,000 distinct CDR3 sequences, with roughly 30% of them counted one time only. The top ten hold about 2.8% of the sample.

The sample's time point label, in plain terms: pre-sensitization, week 0. The sample's treatment or condition, from its label and the paper: therapeutic diphenylcyclopropenone sensitization with weekly scalp DPC. Blood at each patch-test visit was drawn before the patch test was applied. Patients were considered eligible if aged 18 to 70, diagnosed with alopecia and deemed suitable for DPC therapy, and patients were excluded if pregnant. Total RNA was extracted from unfractionated whole blood that had been collected in Tempus Blood RNA tubes. Study-wide conclusions, independent of this receptor: No change with DPC sensitization was found in the number of TCRs above 1 in 1000 frequency, and no evidence of global repertoire structure alterations was found. Because every patient had alopecia, a presumed autoimmune disease, the patients' immune response might differ from that of healthy individuals. Compared with pre-sensitization or healthy control sets, expanded TCRs formed significantly more large CDR3 similarity clusters, which is consistent with antigen-driven responses. After repeated subsampling, changes were observed in the strength of the expansion versus patch-test correlation and in the threshold at which the correlation became significant. The number of PT1 expanded TCRs positively correlated with patch test score, significant at thresholds 8, 16 and 32 but not 4.

This clonotype was observed a handful of times. What antigen it recognizes has not been identified. Base qualities are missing; no much larger clone stands one base away. The receptor's source is a woman between 25 and 40 years old with alopecia areata. Some clones in this sample may be carry-over from other donors' samples. The input for sequencing was whole blood, taken in connection with sensitization to the hapten diphenylcyclopropenone (DPC). The chain links TRBV29-1 with TRBJ2-1; the D call is tentative, TRBD1 or TRBD2, as each matches 5 bases. The CDR3 has the sequence CSVGWRVGGNEQFF. The nucleotide sequence reads as follows: TGCAGCGTTGGATGGCGGGTTGGGGGCAATGAGCAGTTCTTC.